A selection of T cell receptor beta chains follows, all from one sample in a study of CDR3 diversity in severe acne. A single record per CDR3 protein comes from TCRdb applying MiXCR to the PCR reads. The sample consists of more than 80,000 distinct CDR3 sequences, roughly 49% of them appearing once. Sequencing was done on a sample of blood. The receptors come from a male donor with severe acne vulgaris. Both conserved end residues are part of each CDR3. The D gene is left open where the match is weak. The size of a clone is reported for some rows only, either as once, few or many, or as a class for expanded clones.

>-|-|TRBV6-5|15|TRBJ2-3
TGTGCCAGCAGTTACCGAGGGGGGAACACAGATACGCAGTATTTT
CASSYRGGNTDTQYF
>-|many|TRBV7-6|14|TRBJ2-7
TGTGCCAGCAGCGCAAGACAAAACTCCTACGAGCAGTACTTC
CASSARQNSYEQYF
>-|-|TRBV9|18|TRBJ2-1
TGTGCCAGCAGCGGAGCCCTAGGTGTGGAGCGTGACATTAATGAGCAGTTCTTC
CASSGALGVERDINEQFF
>TRBD2|-|TRBV7-9|19|TRBJ2-7
TGTGCCAGCAGCTTAGAGGGGACTAGCGGGTCCCCATGGGTCTACGAGCAGTACTTC
CASSLEGTSGSPWVYEQYF
>-|few|TRBV3-1|14|TRBJ2-7
TGTGCCAGCAGCCGTCTCTCGGGCCCCTACGAGCAGTACTTC
CASSRLSGPYEQYF
>-|-|TRBV19|12|TRBJ2-5
TGTGCCAGTAGGTCGAGTTGGGAGACCCAGTACTTC
CASRSSWETQYF
>-|-|TRBV7-4|13|TRBJ2-7
TGTGCCAGCAGCGGCGATCCGGGGATCAAGCAGTACTTC
CASSGDPGIKQYF
>-|-|TRBV28|12|TRBJ1-2
TGTGCCTGCAGTTACCAGGGTTATGGCTACACCTTC
CACSYQGYGYTF
>-|-|TRBV7-7|12|TRBJ2-1
TGTGCTAGCAGCAGGGACTACAATGAGCAGTTCTTC
CASSRDYNEQFF
>TRBD2|many|TRBV6-5|16|TRBJ2-7
TGTGCCAGCAGACCAAGAGGACTAGCGGGAGCTTACGAGCAGTACTTC
CASRPRGLAGAYEQYF
>TRBD2|-|TRBV7-9|18|TRBJ2-1
TGTGCCAGCAGTCCGGAGACTAGCGGGAGGGTCCGTAATGAGGTGCAGTTCTTC
CASSPETSGRVRNEVQFF
>-|-|TRBV15|16|TRBJ2-2
TGTGCCACCAGCAGGTCACATACGAGGTTCACCGGGGAGCTGTTTTTT
CATSRSHTRFTGELFF
>-|many|TRBV13|16|TRBJ2-1
TGTGCCAGCAGCCTAAACCCCGGGACGCCTTCCAATGAGCAGTTCTTC
CASSLNPGTPSNEQFF
>-|-|TRBV29-1|11|TRBJ2-7
TGCAGCGTTCAGAGGGGGTACGAGCAGTACTTC
CSVQRGYEQYF
>-|-|TRBV5-5|15|TRBJ2-7
TGTGCCAGCAGTAAGGGGTCCCTCAGGACCTACGAGCAGTACTTC
CASSKGSLRTYEQYF
>TRBD2|-|TRBV4-1|16|TRBJ2-7
TGCGCCAGCAGCCAAGATCCGCCAGCGGGATATGGCGAGCAGTACTTC
CASSQDPPAGYGEQYF
>-|-|TRBV19|12|TRBJ1-2
TGTGCCAGTAGTATCGGAGGGGATGGCTACACCTTC
CASSIGGDGYTF
>-|once|TRBV24-1|21|TRBJ2-2
TGTGCCACCGGTGATCCGAGGGGGGGAGTAAGGCGGGGGAAGAACACCGGGGAGCTGTTTTTT
CATGDPRGGVRRGKNTGELFF
>TRBD1|many|TRBV20-1|14|TRBJ1-1
TGCAGTGCTAGCCCCGGGACAGGGGGCACTGAAGCTTTCTTT
CSASPGTGGTEAFF
>TRBD1|-|TRBV28|17|TRBJ2-5
TGTGCCAGCAGTTCACCTCGGACAGGGGGGGGTTGGGAGACCCAGTACTTC
CASSSPRTGGGWETQYF
>TRBD2|-|TRBV7-2|14|TRBJ2-5
TGTGCCAGCAGTTGGGGACTAGCGGGAGAGACCCAGTACTTC
CASSWGLAGETQYF
>TRBD2|medium-sized|TRBV20-1|16|TRBJ2-5
TGCAGTGCAAATGACGCGACTAGCGGGCGGAAAGAGACCCAGTACTTC
CSANDATSGRKETQYF
>TRBD1|-|TRBV4-2|15|TRBJ2-2
TGTGCCAGCAGACAGGTAGGGGGCGCGGTCGGGGAACTGTTTTTT
CASRQVGGAVGELFF
>-|-|TRBV15|16|TRBJ1-5
TGTGCCACCAGCAGAGCCGATCACAGGGAGGGTCAGCCCCAGCATTTT
CATSRADHREGQPQHF
>-|many|TRBV5-5|12|TRBJ2-5
TGTGCCAGCAGCGCAAGGGGGGAGACCCAGTACTTC
CASSARGETQYF
>-|-|TRBV5-1|20|TRBJ1-3
-
CASSLWGETEAFFGQGTIYF